The next 21 T cell receptor beta chains were all read from a single sample in a study of T cell changes during pregnancy in multiple sclerosis. Here immunoSEQ multiplex PCR was the method, and the copy in TCRdb shows in-frame clones only, minus some. The sample shows under 65,000 clones, about 92% of them seen only once. Sequencing was performed on peripheral blood, taken in the first trimester of pregnancy. These receptor sequences come from a female donor in good health, enrolled as a control in a pregnancy study.

J is TRBJ2-1 and V is TRBV9, with TRBD1 matching over 11 bases. The CDR3 totals 15 residues. CDR1 is SGDLS, CDR2 YYNGEE, per germline. V was pared by 0 bases and J by 6 bases, with 2 bases of the junction left unmatched. CDR3 protein: CASSVAGTGGNEQFF. In DNA form, the CDR3 reads TGTGCCAGCAGCGTAGCCGGGACAGGGGGCAATGAGCAGTTCTTC.

This clone came up once. This chain links TRBV18 with TRBJ1-2; 11 bases are a match to TRBD1. Losses at the gene ends were 2 bases for V and 4 bases for J; bases not matched to a gene: 0. CDR1 and CDR2 from the germline V gene are KGHSH and LQKENI. CDR3 length: 14 residues. Here the CDR3 reads CASSPGTGGYGYTF. DNA of the CDR3: TGTGCCAGCTCACCAGGGACAGGGGGCTATGGCTACACCTTC.

This clone was detected only once. The V and J genes are TRBV7-2 and TRBJ1-4; D unresolved. The germline gives CDR1 SGHTA, CDR2 FQGNSA. The CDR3 length is 14 residues. The V and J ends lost 1 base and 4 bases respectively, with 7 bases between them. The CDR3: CASSLGGFNEKLFF. The CDR3 DNA reads as TGTGCCAGCAGCTTAGGCGGGTTTAATGAAAAACTGTTTTTT. The whole variable domain, filled in from reference TRBV7-2 and TRBJ1-4, reads GAGVSQSPSNKVTEKGKDVELRCDPISGHTALYWYRQSLGQGLEFLIYFQGNSAPDKSGLPSDRFSAERTGGSVSTLTIQRTQQEDSAVYLCASSLGGFNEKLFFGSGTQLSVL.

V gene TRBV7-2 combines with J gene TRBJ2-7; 7 bases agree with TRBD2. J lost 0 bases, V lost 2 bases, and 7 bases had no gene match. Per the germline V gene, CDR1 is SGHTA and CDR2 is FQGNSA. The CDR3 has 16 amino acids. CDR3 coding DNA: TGTGCCAGCAGCTTATGGGCGGGAGAGAGCTCCTACGAGCAGTACTTC. Residues: CASSLWAGESSYEQYF.

V gene TRBV7-3 combines with J gene TRBJ2-5, with a tentative D call TRBD1 (5 bases). CDR3 size: 13 residues. The germline V gene has CDR1 SGHTA and CDR2 FQGTGA. V lost 5 bases to trimming and J lost 3 bases, with 10 bases between them. CDR3 amino acids: CASSLQVEETQYF. CDR3 coding DNA: TGTGCCAGCAGCCTACAGGTTGAAGAGACCCAGTACTTC.

J is TRBJ1-3 and V is TRBV19; no reliable D call. The V gene's germline CDR1 is LNHDA and CDR2 SQIVND (reference sequence). Trimming cost V 1 base and J 0 bases, with 7 bases left between them. This CDR3 comprises 15 residues. This chain's CDR3 is CASSIAQYSGNTIYF. DNA of the CDR3: TGTGCCAGTAGTATAGCGCAGTACTCTGGAAACACCATATATTTT.

The genes are TRBV2 and TRBJ1-2; D possibly corresponds to TRBD1 (5 bases). This CDR3 contains 14 residues. CDR1 is SNHLY, CDR2 FYNNEI, per germline. The V end lost 4 bases, the J end lost 4 bases, and 13 bases lay between the germline ends. The CDR3 protein is CASSASIDSYGYTF. As DNA, the CDR3 is TGTGCCAGCAGTGCGTCTATTGACAGCTATGGCTACACCTTC.

V and J are TRBV4-3 and TRBJ1-6; D unclear. The V gene's germline CDR1 is LGHNA and CDR2 YSLEER. CDR3 length equals 16 residues. V lost 0 bases and J lost 10, with 16 bases in between. The CDR3 DNA reads as TGCGCCAGCAGCCAAGATAAAGGAGGAAACAGATCACCCCTCCACTTT. Its translation: CASSQDKGGNRSPLHF.

The gene calls are TRBV18 and TRBJ2-7; perhaps TRBD1 as D (6 bases). Looked up from germline, CDR1 is KGHSH and CDR2 is LQKENI. The ends were cut back, 3 bases at V and 7 bases at J, with 16 bases in the middle. The CDR3 extends over 14 amino acids. Here the CDR3 DNA reads TGTGCCAGCTCACCGACCACAGGGACCGGTGAGCAGTACTTC. Amino acid sequence: CASSPTTGTGEQYF.

This clone was counted only a few times. V gene TRBV10-2 combines with J gene TRBJ2-7; TRBD1 aligns across 9 bases. Per germline, CDR1 WSHSY and CDR2 SAAADI. The CDR3 is 14 residues long. With V trimmed by 5 bases and J by 7 bases, 9 bases remained unmatched. This CDR3 reads CASSLLQGAGEQYF. CDR3 DNA sequence: TGCGCCAGCAGTTTATTACAGGGGGCAGGGGAGCAGTACTTC.

The rearrangement links TRBV19 to TRBJ1-5; 7 positions agree with TRBD1. V shed 1 base and J 7 bases; nucleotides not matched to a gene: 7. Germline V gene sequence: CDR1 LNHDA, CDR2 SQIVND (reference sequence). The CDR3 covers 15 residues. The CDR3 DNA follows: TGTGCCAGTAGTATAGGAAAGGGGGCAGGGCAGCCCCAGCATTTT. Protein sequence: CASSIGKGAGQPQHF. Filled out from reference TRBV19 and TRBJ1-5, the complete variable domain reads DGGITQSPKYLFRKEGQNVTLSCEQNLNHDAMYWYRQDPGQGLRLIYYSQIVNDFQKGDIAEGYSVSREKKESFPLTVTSAQKNPTAFYLCASSIGKGAGQPQHFGDGTRLSIL.

This sequence joins TRBV4-1 and TRBJ1-5; 10 bases fit TRBD1. The V segment lost 3 bases and the J segment 6 bases; nucleotides outside the gene matches: 5. Germline CDR1 reads MGHRA; CDR2 reads YSYEKL. There are 15 residues in the CDR3. Here the CDR3 reads CASSQDGTGAQPQHF. The CDR3 nucleotides are TGCGCCAGCAGCCAGGACGGGACAGGGGCTCAGCCCCAGCATTTT.

The rearrangement uses TRBV5-1 and TRBJ2-7; 9 nucleotides line up with TRBD1. This CDR3 region has 14 residues. Trimming at V came to 6 bases and at J to 6 bases, leaving 10 bases not matched to a gene. Germline CDR1 reads SGHRS; CDR2 reads YFSETQ. CDR3 in amino acids: CASKAGTGNLEQYF. The CDR3 coding sequence is TGCGCCAGCAAAGCCGGGACAGGGAATCTCGAGCAGTACTTC.

The chain recombines TRBV11-2 with TRBJ1-2; 7 positions agree with TRBD1. The CDR3 totals 14 residues. V gave up 5 bases and J gave up 1 base; unmatched junction bases: 4. The germline V gene encodes CDR1 SGHAT and CDR2 FQNNGV. The CDR3 sequence is CASSVTGLNYGYTF. CDR3 coding DNA: TGTGCCAGCAGCGTGACAGGGCTTAACTATGGCTACACCTTC. The whole variable domain, remainder taken from reference TRBV11-2 and TRBJ1-2, is EAGVAQSPRYKIIEKRQSVAFWCNPISGHATLYWYQQILGQGPKLLIQFQNNGVVDDSQLPKDRFSAERLKGVDSTLKIQPAKLEDSAVYLCASSVTGLNYGYTFGSGTRLTVV.

Written as DNA, the CDR3 is TGTGCCAGCAGCCCTCACCTTAGCGGGAGTTCGGTTGAGCAGTTCTTC. Encoded protein: CASSPHLSGSSVEQFF. This rearrangement joins TRBV9 to TRBJ2-1; 9 nucleotides align to TRBD2. In germline, CDR1 is SGDLS, CDR2 YYNGEE. CDR3 length: 16 residues. The V segment lost 4 bases and the J segment 9 bases; nucleotides outside the gene matches: 14.

J is TRBJ1-2 and V is TRBV6-1; 7 nucleotides match TRBD1. The germline V gene has CDR1 MNHNS and CDR2 SASEGT. The CDR3 runs to 15 residues. The junction had 7 bases not matched to a gene; V was cut back by 2 bases and J by 4 bases. CDR3 in amino acids: CASSEPRQGSYGYTF. The CDR3 nucleotides are TGTGCCAGCAGTGAACCGCGACAGGGCAGCTATGGCTACACCTTC.

The chain joins TRBV6-5 to TRBJ1-2; D uncertain. CDR1 and CDR2 from the germline V gene are MNHEY and SVGAGI. V was shortened by 0 bases and J by 4 bases, with 15 bases between the two germline ends. The CDR3 runs 16 residues. CDR3 sequence reads: CASSYSRIGGGYGYTF. The DNA of the CDR3 is TGTGCCAGCAGTTACTCGAGGATCGGCGGAGGCTATGGCTACACCTTC.

The chain uses TRBV20-1 and TRBJ2-5; D is undetermined. Trimming shortened V by 5 bases and J by 3 bases, and 4 bases separated the two germline ends. Germline CDR1 and CDR2: DFQATT and SNEGSKA (reference sequence). The CDR3 spans 10 residues. In DNA, the CDR3 is TGCAGTGCTTCTAAAGAGACCCAGTACTTC. Its protein is CSASKETQYF.

The CDR3 bases are TGTGCCAGCAGTTCCGCCGGCTCGGGGCCCCAGCATTTT. Its protein is CASSSAGSGPQHF. The rearrangement links TRBV6-5 to TRBJ1-5; D is unresolved. V was shortened by 4 bases and J by 9 bases, with 13 bases between the two germline ends. The CDR3 extends over 13 amino acids. CDR1 and CDR2 (germline): MNHEY, SVGAGI.

The chain is built from TRBV28 and TRBJ2-1, with D uncertain. Trimming left V 10 bases short and J 0 bases short, with 4 bases between. This CDR3 is 11 amino acids long. Germline CDR1 is MDHEN and CDR2 is SYDVKM. As DNA, the CDR3 is TGTGCCACCATCTCCTACAATGAGCAGTTCTTC. It is translated as CATISYNEQFF.

The rearrangement uses TRBV7-2 and TRBJ2-7; 12 nucleotides match TRBD2. With V trimmed by 1 base and J by 5 bases, 15 bases remained unmatched. CDR1 is SGHTA, CDR2 FQGNSA, per germline. This CDR3 contains 19 residues. CDR3 region: CASSLVGLAGNKGDHEQYF. The DNA for the CDR3 is TGTGCCAGCAGCTTAGTCGGACTAGCGGGGAATAAGGGGGACCACGAGCAGTACTTC.